This T cell receptor (beta chain) was recovered during a study of early T cells in non-severe SARS-CoV-2 infection. Study background: The authors sequenced bulk RNA from unsorted whole blood, leaving chains unpaired. Study results and limitations: Database matching using VDJdb favored anti-spike CD8 responses, with private and CD4 specificities left missing.

This clonotype has at least ten counts. Its antigen is unknown. CDR3 length: 13 amino acids. Trimming took off 6 bases at V and 2 bases at J, with 8 bases between the two ends. Germline CDR1 is MNHNS and CDR2 is SASEGT. Unique molecular identifiers (one per individual cDNA molecule) were attached. In TCRdb, the 5' RACE reads were re-called with MiXCR into one record per CDR3 protein. This table has some 87,000 distinct CDR3 sequences, approximately 15% appearing once. The TCR sequence derives from an adult who was a healthcare worker with PCR-confirmed SARS-CoV-2 infection or an uninfected control (not recorded which). Sequenced material: whole blood. This chain connects TRBV6-1 to TRBJ1-3, with D possibly matching TRBD1 (5 bases). The CDR3 DNA reads TGTGCCAGCAGGGGGGGGACTGGAAACACCATATATTTT. Protein sequence: CASRGGTGNTIYF.